This TCR beta chain is drawn from a study of shared clonotypes between healthy human individuals. Study-level background: CD4 naive and CD4 memory each took three plates per donor, while CD8 naive took two and CD8 memory one.

Sorted-subset replicate PCR reactions contained roughly 210 ng DNA, corresponding to some 29,000 T cell genomes. The protocol was immunoSEQ multiplex PCR, while the TCRdb copy is restricted to in-frame clones and leaves out a portion. This sample has some 2,400,000 clones, with 95% found just once. The ends lost 2 bases at V and 3 bases at J; junction bases unmatched: 3. The CDR3 is 14 amino acids. The germline V gene has CDR1 SGDLS and CDR2 YYNGEE. The table lists this clone with a count of one. At the DNA level, this CDR3 is encoded by other sequences in the same sample as well. This receptor was taken from a man aged 18 to 30 in good health. Input material: naive CD4+ T cells sorted from blood. Indicated subset: CD45RA+ positively selected. The rearrangement uses TRBV9 and TRBJ2-3; 7 nucleotides align to TRBD1. Here the CDR3 reads CASSVRTGTDTQYF. CDR3 nucleotides: TGTGCCAGCAGCGTCAGGACAGGAACAGATACGCAGTATTTT.